This T cell receptor (beta chain) appears in the sequencing data of a study of shared clonotypes between healthy human individuals. Looked up from germline, CDR1 is MDHEN and CDR2 is SYDVKM. Trimming pared 1 base from V and 0 bases from J, leaving 7 bases between. The CDR3 totals 14 residues. Profiling relied on immunoSEQ multiplex PCR, and the TCRdb table lists in-frame clones only, not all of them. The repertoire has some 380,000 clones, approximately 96% of them found once; the top ten carry around 0.29%. Sequenced: memory CD8+ T cells sorted from blood. Described subset: CD45RO+ cells pooled with CCR7-negative TemRA cells. This TCR was sampled from a man aged 25-45 years in good health. The chain has TRBV28 and TRBJ2-7; TRBD2 is a possible D gene (6 bases). The CDR3 sequence: CASSLSGSSYEQYF. CDR3 nucleotide sequence: TGTGCCAGCAGTTTATCCGGGAGCTCCTACGAGCAGTACTTC.